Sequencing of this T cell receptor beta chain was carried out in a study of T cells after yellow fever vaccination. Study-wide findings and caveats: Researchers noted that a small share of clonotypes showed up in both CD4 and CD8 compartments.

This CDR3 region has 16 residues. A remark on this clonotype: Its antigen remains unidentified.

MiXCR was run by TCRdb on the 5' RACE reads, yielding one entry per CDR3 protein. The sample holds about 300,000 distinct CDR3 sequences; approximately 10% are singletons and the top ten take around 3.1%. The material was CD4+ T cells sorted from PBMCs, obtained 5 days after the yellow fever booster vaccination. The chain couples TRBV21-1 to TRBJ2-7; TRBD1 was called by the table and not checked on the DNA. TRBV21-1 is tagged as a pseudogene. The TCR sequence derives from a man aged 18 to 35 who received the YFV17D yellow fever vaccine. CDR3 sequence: CASSGNHRGQVYEQYV. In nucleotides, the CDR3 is TGTGCCAGCAGCGGGAACCACAGGGGGCAGGTCTACGAGCAGTACGTC.